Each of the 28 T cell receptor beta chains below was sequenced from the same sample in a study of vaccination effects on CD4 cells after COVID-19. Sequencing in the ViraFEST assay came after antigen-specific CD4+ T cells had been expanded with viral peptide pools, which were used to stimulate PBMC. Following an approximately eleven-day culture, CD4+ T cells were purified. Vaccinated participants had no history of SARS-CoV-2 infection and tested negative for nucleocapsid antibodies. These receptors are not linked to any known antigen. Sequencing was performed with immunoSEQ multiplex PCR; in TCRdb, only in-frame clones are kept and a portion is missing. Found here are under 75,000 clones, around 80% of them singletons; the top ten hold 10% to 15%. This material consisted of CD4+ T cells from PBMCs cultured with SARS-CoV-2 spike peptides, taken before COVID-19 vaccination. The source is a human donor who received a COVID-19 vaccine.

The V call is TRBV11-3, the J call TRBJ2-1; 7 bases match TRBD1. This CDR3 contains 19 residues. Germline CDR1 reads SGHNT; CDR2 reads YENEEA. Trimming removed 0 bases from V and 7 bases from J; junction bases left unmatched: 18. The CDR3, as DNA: TGTGCCAGCAGCTTAGATCGGTGGGGCGACAGGGTCCGTCGGAATGAGCAGTTCTTC. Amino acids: CASSLDRWGDRVRRNEQFF.

The CDR3 protein is CASSLILDGRNSPLHF. In nucleotides, the CDR3 is TGTGCCAGCAGCCTCATTCTGGACGGTCGAAATTCACCCCTCCACTTT. This chain links TRBV11-2 with TRBJ1-6; no clear D. The germline V and J ends were trimmed by 5 bases and 7 bases, with 18 bases remaining between them. The CDR3 runs to 16 residues. Germline CDR1 and CDR2: SGHAT and FQNNGV.

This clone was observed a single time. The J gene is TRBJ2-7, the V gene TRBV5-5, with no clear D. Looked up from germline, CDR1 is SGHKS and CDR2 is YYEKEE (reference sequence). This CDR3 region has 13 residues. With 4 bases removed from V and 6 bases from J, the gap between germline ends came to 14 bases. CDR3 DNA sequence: TGTGCCAGCAGCGTTGGTATTTTGGGCGAGCAGTACGTC. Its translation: CASSVGILGEQYV.

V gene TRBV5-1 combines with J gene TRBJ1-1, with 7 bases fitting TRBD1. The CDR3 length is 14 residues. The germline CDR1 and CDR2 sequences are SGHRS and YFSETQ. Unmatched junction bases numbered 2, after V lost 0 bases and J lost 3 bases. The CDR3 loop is CASSLADRDTEAFF. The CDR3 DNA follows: TGCGCCAGCAGCTTGGCCGACAGGGACACTGAAGCTTTCTTT.

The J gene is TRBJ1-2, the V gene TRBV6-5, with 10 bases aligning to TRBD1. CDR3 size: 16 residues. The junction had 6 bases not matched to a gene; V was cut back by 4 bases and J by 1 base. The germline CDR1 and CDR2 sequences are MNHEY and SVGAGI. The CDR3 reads CASSSPGTGVNYGYTF. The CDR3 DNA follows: TGTGCCAGCAGTTCGCCTGGGACAGGGGTTAACTATGGCTACACCTTC.

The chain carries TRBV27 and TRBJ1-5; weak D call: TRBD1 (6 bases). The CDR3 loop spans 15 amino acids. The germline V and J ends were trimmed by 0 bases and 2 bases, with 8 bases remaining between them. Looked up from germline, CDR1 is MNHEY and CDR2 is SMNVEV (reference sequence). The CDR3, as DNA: TGTGCCAGCAGTTTATCGGCAGGGGGCAATCAGCCCCAGCATTTT. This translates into CASSLSAGGNQPQHF.

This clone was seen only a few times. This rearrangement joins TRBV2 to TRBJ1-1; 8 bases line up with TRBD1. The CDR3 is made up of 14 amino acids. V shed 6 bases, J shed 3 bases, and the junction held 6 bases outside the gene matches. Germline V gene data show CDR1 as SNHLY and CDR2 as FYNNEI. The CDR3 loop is CASRADRADTEAFF. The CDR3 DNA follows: TGTGCCAGCAGGGCGGACAGGGCGGACACTGAAGCTTTCTTT. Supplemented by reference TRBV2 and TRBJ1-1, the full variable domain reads EPEVTQTPSHQVTQMGQEVILRCVPISNHLYFYWYRQILGQKVEFLVSFYNNEISEKSEIFDDQFSVERPDGSNFTLKIRSTKLEDSAMYFCASRADRADTEAFFGQGTRLTVV.

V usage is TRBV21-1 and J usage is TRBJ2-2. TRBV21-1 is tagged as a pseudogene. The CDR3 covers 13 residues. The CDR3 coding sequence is TGTGCCAGCAATCGGCTGGAAACCGGGGAGCTGTTTTTT. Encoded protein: CASNRLETGELFF.

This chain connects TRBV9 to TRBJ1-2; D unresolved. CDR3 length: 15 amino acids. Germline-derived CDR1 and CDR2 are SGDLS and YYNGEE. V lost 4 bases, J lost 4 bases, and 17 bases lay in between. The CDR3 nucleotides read TGTGCCAGCAGCTCCCGGAACCCCGGGCGCTATGGCTACACCTTC. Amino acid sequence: CASSSRNPGRYGYTF.

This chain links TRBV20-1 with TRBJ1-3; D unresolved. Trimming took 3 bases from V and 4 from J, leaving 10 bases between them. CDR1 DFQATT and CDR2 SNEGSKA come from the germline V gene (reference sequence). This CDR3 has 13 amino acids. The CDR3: CSASGTDGNTIYF. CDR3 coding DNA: TGCAGTGCTAGTGGAACTGACGGAAACACCATATATTTT.

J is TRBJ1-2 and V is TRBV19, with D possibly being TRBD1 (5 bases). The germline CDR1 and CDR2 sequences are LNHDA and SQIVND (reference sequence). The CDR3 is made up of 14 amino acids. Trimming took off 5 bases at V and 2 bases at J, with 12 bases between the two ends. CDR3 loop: CASSPGVRNYGYTF. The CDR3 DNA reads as TGTGCCAGTAGTCCGGGGGTCAGAAACTATGGCTACACCTTC.

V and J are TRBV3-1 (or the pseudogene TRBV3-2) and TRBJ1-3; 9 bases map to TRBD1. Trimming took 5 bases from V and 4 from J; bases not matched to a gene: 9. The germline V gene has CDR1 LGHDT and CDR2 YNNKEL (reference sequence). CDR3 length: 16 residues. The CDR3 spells CASSKLGTGKGNTIYF. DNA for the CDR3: TGTGCCAGCAGCAAACTCGGGACAGGGAAAGGAAACACCATATATTTT.

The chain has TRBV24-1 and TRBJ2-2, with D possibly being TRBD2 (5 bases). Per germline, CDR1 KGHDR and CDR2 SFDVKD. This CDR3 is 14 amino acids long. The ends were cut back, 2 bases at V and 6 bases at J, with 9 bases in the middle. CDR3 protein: CATSDWGVAGELFF. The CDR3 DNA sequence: TGTGCCACCAGTGATTGGGGAGTGGCCGGGGAGCTGTTTTTT.

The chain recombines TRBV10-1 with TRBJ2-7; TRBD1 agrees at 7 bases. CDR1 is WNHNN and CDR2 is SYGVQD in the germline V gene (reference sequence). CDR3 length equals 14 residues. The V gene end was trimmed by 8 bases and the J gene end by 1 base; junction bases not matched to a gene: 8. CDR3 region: CASPRGQLSYEQYV. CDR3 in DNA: TGCGCCAGCCCCCGGGGACAGTTATCCTACGAGCAGTACGTC.

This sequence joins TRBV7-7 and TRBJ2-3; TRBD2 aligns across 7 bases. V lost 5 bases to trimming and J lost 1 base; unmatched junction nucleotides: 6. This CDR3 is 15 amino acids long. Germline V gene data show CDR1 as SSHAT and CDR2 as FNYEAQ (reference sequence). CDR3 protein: CASSPGREGTDTQYF. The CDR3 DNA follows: TGTGCCAGCAGCCCGGGGAGGGAGGGCACAGATACGCAGTATTTT.

For the CDR3, the DNA is TGCGCCAGCAGTCCTCGGGGAGGAAACTATGGCTACACCTTC. Its translation: CASSPRGGNYGYTF. V gene TRBV10-1 combines with J gene TRBJ1-2; no clear D gene. The V gene's germline CDR1 is WNHNN and CDR2 SYGVQD (reference sequence). V was shortened by 5 bases and J by 2 bases, with 12 bases between the two germline ends. The CDR3 has 14 amino acids.

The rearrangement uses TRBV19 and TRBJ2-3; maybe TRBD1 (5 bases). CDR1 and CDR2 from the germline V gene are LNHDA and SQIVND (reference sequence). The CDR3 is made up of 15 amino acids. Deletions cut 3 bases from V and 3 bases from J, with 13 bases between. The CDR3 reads CASSIRHDRTDTQYF. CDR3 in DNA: TGTGCCAGTAGTATCCGACATGACAGAACAGATACGCAGTATTTT.

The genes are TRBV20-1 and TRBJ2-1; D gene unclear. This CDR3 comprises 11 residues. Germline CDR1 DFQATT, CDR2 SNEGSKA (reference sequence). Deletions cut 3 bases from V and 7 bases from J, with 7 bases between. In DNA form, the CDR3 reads TGCAGTGCTAGTTATACTAATGAGCAGTTCTTC. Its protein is CSASYTNEQFF.

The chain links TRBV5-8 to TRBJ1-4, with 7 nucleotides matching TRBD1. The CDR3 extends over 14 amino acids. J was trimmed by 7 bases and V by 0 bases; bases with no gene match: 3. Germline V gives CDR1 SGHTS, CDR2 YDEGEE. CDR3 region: CASSLGQGPEKLFF. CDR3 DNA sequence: TGTGCCAGCAGCTTGGGACAGGGTCCTGAAAAACTGTTTTTT.

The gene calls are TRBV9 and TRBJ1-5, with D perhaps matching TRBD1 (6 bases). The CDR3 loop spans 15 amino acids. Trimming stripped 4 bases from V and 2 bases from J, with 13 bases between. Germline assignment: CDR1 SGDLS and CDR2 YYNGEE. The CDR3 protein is CASSPQGLGNQPQHF. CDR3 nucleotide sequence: TGTGCCAGCAGCCCTCAGGGGCTCGGCAATCAGCCCCAGCATTTT.

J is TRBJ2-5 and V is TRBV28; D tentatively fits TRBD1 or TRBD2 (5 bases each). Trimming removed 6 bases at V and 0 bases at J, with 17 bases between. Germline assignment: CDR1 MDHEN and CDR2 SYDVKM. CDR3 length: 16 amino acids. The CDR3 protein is CASSLGELGDQETQYF. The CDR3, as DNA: TGTGCCAGCAGCCTCGGGGAGCTAGGGGACCAAGAGACCCAGTACTTC.

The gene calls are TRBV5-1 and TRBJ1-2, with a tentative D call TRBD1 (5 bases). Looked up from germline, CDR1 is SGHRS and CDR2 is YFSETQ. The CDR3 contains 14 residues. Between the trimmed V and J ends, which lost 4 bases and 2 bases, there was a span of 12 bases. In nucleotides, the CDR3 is TGCGCCAGCAGCACCGGGGACGGAAACTATGGCTACACCTTC. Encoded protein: CASSTGDGNYGYTF.

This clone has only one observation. The CDR3 region has the DNA TGTGCCAGCAGCCAGACGAGACGGGATCCGGAGACCCAGTACTTC. Translated, it gives CASSQTRRDPETQYF. V usage is TRBV4-2 and J usage is TRBJ2-5, with a weak D call TRBD2 (5 bases). The CDR3 runs to 15 residues. V was shortened by 3 bases and J by 5 bases, with 16 bases between the two germline ends. The germline gives CDR1 LGHNA, CDR2 YNFKEQ.

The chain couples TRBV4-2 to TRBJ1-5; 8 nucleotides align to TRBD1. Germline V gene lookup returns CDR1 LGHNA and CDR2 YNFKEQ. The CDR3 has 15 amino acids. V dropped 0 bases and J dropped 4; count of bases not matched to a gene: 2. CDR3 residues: CASSQDRTGNQPQHF. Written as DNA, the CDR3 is TGTGCCAGCAGCCAAGATCGGACAGGGAATCAGCCCCAGCATTTT.

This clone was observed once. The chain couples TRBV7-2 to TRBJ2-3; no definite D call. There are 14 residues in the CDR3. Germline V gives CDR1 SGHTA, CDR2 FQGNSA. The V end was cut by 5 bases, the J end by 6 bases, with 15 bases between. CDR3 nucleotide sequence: TGTGCCAGCAGCGGCGCCAACCCCGGCGATACGCAGTATTTT. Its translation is CASSGANPGDTQYF.

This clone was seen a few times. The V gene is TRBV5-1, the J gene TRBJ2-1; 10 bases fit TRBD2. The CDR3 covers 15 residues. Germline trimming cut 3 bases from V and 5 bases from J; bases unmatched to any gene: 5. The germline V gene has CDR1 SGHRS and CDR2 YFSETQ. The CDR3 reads CASSSAGGLDNEQFF. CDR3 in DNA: TGCGCCAGCAGCTCAGCGGGGGGGCTTGACAATGAGCAGTTCTTC.

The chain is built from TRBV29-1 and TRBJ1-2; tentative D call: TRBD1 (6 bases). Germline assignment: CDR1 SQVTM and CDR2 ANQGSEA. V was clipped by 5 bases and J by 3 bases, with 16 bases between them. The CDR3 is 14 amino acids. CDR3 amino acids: CSVFAGARDYGYTF. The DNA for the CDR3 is TGCAGCGTTTTCGCGGGGGCGAGGGACTATGGCTACACCTTC.

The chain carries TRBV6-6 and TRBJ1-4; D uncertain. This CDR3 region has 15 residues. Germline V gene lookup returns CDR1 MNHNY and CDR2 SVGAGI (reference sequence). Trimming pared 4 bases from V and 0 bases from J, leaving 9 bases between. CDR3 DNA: TGTGCCAGCAGTTCTCCCGAGACAACTAATGAAAAACTGTTTTTT. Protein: CASSSPETTNEKLFF.